This TCR beta chain was captured by sequencing in a study of OX40 agonist ivuxolimab in advanced cancers. Study-wide results and caveats: Within 6 weeks, CD4+ and CD8+ blood T cells expanded clonally at 0.1 to 3.0 mg/kg. Averaged across samples, CD8+ T cells carried more expanded clones than CD4+ did.

Measured with immunoSEQ multiplex PCR; TCRdb has only the in-frame clones, and not every one. The sample records roughly 49,000 clones, approximately 79% being singletons. Remarks on this clone: Its antigen is as yet unknown. This may come from a read error, since a much larger clone is one base off.

CDR1 is MNHEY and CDR2 is SVGAGI in the germline V gene. There are 16 residues in the CDR3. V lost 2 bases to trimming and J lost 6 bases; unmatched junction nucleotides: 10. The sample consisted of CD4+ or CD8+ T cells sorted from blood, taken in a trial of the OX40 agonist ivuxolimab. This chain connects TRBV6-5 to TRBJ1-2; 9 bases agree with TRBD1. This TCR was recovered from an adult with an advanced solid tumor such as melanoma, head and neck, liver or kidney cancer. Written as DNA, the CDR3 is TGTGCCAGCAGTTACCAGACCGGGACAGGGAACCATGGCTACACCTTC. Encoded protein: CASSYQTGTGNHGYTF.